This T cell receptor beta chain was profiled in a study of CD8 T cells in Susac syndrome. This CDR3 is 14 amino acids long. Trimming left V 0 bases short and J 6 bases short, with 11 bases between. Per the germline V gene, CDR1 is DFQATT and CDR2 is SNEGSKA (reference sequence). While CD8+ and CD4+ T cells were isolated negatively, TEMRA cells were enriched by FACS. About 0.5 to 1 ug RNA was reverse transcribed with random hexamers. Across 54 Vbeta and 13 Jbeta, TCR beta CDR3 was amplified with immunoSEQ multiplex PCR. TCRdb passed the immunoSEQ multiplex PCR reads through MiXCR, listing each CDR3 protein once. The table lists under 200,000 distinct CDR3 sequences, approximately 94% of them singletons, with 0.1% to 0.13% in the top ten.

The chain couples TRBV20-1 to TRBJ2-2; D unresolved. This clonotype was sampled from a human donor with Susac syndrome. The sample comprised CD4+ T cells from PBMCs. CDR3 bases: TGCAGTGCTAGAGATCGACTTTTTGCCGGGGAGCTGTTTTTT. Encoded protein: CSARDRLFAGELFF.